Shown below are 26 T cell receptor beta chains from a single sample sequenced in a study of cytomegalovirus exposure and HLA in healthy donors. PCR employed 60 Vbeta and 13 Jbeta primers. Data came from immunoSEQ multiplex PCR; TCRdb stores just in-frame clones and leaves some out. The data show fewer than 150,000 clones, about four fifths seen once. The sample was PBMCs. The source of these receptors is a male donor in good health and CMV-seronegative.

This clone was observed a few times. The gene calls are TRBV13 and TRBJ1-1, with 9 bases identical to TRBD1. The V gene end was trimmed by 4 bases and the J gene end by 5 bases; junction bases not matched to a gene: 2. The germline CDR1 and CDR2 sequences are PRHDT and FYEKMQ (reference sequence). The CDR3 loop spans 13 amino acids. CDR3 DNA sequence: TGTGCCAGCAGCTGGACAGGGGAGACTGAAGCTTTCTTT. Translation: CASSWTGETEAFF. The full variable domain, its missing parts supplied by reference TRBV13 and TRBJ1-1, is AAGVIQSPRHLIKEKRETATLKCYPIPRHDTVYWYQQGPGQDPQFLISFYEKMQSDKGSIPDRFSAQQFSDYHSELNMSSLELGDSALYFCASSWTGETEAFFGQGTRLTVV.

The rearrangement links TRBV5-6 to TRBJ2-1; possibly TRBD2 for D (5 bases). V was pared by 0 bases and J by 7 bases, with 14 bases between. The germline CDR1 and CDR2 sequences are SGHDT and YYEEEE. This CDR3 is built from 15 residues. CDR3 DNA: TGTGCCAGCAGCTTGGCACCCACTAGGTCGAATGAGCAGTTCTTC. Protein sequence: CASSLAPTRSNEQFF.

This rearrangement joins TRBV18 to TRBJ2-7, with 11 bases matching TRBD2. V lost 0 bases to trimming and J lost 4 bases; unmatched junction nucleotides: 5. The germline CDR1 and CDR2 sequences are KGHSH and LQKENI. The CDR3 has 16 residues. The CDR3 is CASSPPELAGAYEQYF. Written as DNA, the CDR3 is TGTGCCAGCTCACCACCGGAACTAGCGGGAGCTTACGAGCAGTACTTC.

The V gene is TRBV19, the J gene TRBJ1-4, with TRBD1 identical over 10 bases. V lost 4 bases, J lost 8 bases, and 7 bases stayed unmatched. The CDR3 runs 15 residues. Germline CDR1 LNHDA, CDR2 SQIVND (reference sequence). The CDR3 DNA sequence: TGTGCCAGTAGTAATCGGACAGGGGGAGGAGAAAAACTGTTTTTT. Its protein product is CASSNRTGGGEKLFF.

The chain recombines TRBV6-1 with TRBJ1-2; weak D call: TRBD1 (6 bases). This CDR3 is built from 13 residues. Germline CDR1 is MNHNS and CDR2 is SASEGT. V gave up 6 bases and J gave up 0 bases, with 8 bases separating them. CDR3 amino acids: CASRTGSNYGYTF. CDR3 sequence (DNA): TGTGCCAGCAGAACAGGGTCTAACTATGGCTACACCTTC.

The V call is TRBV5-1, the J call TRBJ2-2; TRBD1 matches 7 bases. J lost 0 bases, V lost 3 bases, and 2 bases had no gene match. The CDR3 has 15 residues. Germline V gives CDR1 SGHRS, CDR2 YFSETQ. The CDR3 is CASSWDSANTGELFF. CDR3 sequence (DNA): TGCGCCAGCAGCTGGGACAGCGCGAACACCGGGGAGCTGTTTTTT.

The rearrangement joins TRBV4-3 to TRBJ2-3; D gene ambiguous. The CDR3 is 14 amino acids. Trimming took off 8 bases at V and 2 bases at J, with 14 bases between the two ends. Germline assignment: CDR1 LGHNA and CDR2 YSLEER. The DNA for the CDR3 is TGCGCCAGCGCCAGTTATCAGGACACAGATACGCAGTATTTT. This sequence encodes CASASYQDTDTQYF.

The V and J genes are TRBV9 and TRBJ2-5; a possible D gene is TRBD2 (5 bases). The germline V gene has CDR1 SGDLS and CDR2 YYNGEE. The CDR3 is 14 residues long. With 0 bases removed from V and 5 bases from J, the gap between germline ends came to 11 bases. CDR3 residues: CASSVVWTGETQYF. CDR3 nucleotides: TGTGCCAGCAGCGTAGTTTGGACTGGGGAGACCCAGTACTTC.

A few counts support this clone. The rearrangement uses TRBV7-2 and TRBJ2-7; a possible D gene is TRBD2 (6 bases). Germline CDR1 reads SGHTA; CDR2 reads FQGNSA. With 4 bases removed from V and 7 bases from J, the gap between germline ends came to 11 bases. The CDR3 sequence is 12 residues long. The CDR3 DNA reads TGTGCCAGCAGCTATCCCGGAGGGGAGCAGTACTTC. Translated, it gives CASSYPGGEQYF.

This clone was counted only a few times. This sample includes further DNA sequences coding for the same CDR3. J is TRBJ2-7 and V is TRBV5-1; D is unclear. V lost 0 bases and J 2 bases, leaving 6 bases between the germline ends. The length of the CDR3 is 13 residues. Germline CDR1 reads SGHRS; CDR2 reads YFSETQ. Here the CDR3 DNA reads TGCGCCAGCAGCTTGGGCGGAACCTACGAGCAGTACTTC. It encodes CASSLGGTYEQYF.

CDR3 DNA sequence: TGCGCCAGCAGCCAATCGGGGATTAAGGCCGGGGAGCTGTTTTTT. Encoded protein: CASSQSGIKAGELFF. The genes are TRBV4-1 and TRBJ2-2; D is perhaps TRBD2 (5 bases). CDR1 MGHRA and CDR2 YSYEKL come from the germline V gene. Trimming shortened V by 2 bases and J by 6 bases, and 13 bases separated the two germline ends. The CDR3 sequence is 15 residues long.

The V call is TRBV7-9, the J call TRBJ2-7, with 12 bases lining up with TRBD2. Germline values: CDR1 SEHNR, CDR2 FQNEAQ (reference sequence). Germline trimming cut 5 bases from V and 2 bases from J; bases unmatched to any gene: 1. This CDR3 comprises 14 residues. CDR3: CASSRTSGTYEQYF. Here the CDR3 DNA reads TGTGCCAGCAGCAGGACTAGCGGGACCTACGAGCAGTACTTC.

The rearrangement joins TRBV5-1 to TRBJ2-7; TRBD1 aligns across 7 bases. The CDR3 runs 14 residues. Germline CDR1 is SGHRS and CDR2 is YFSETQ. With V trimmed by 3 bases and J by 3 bases, 6 bases remained unmatched. Here the CDR3 DNA reads TGCGCCAGCAGCTGGGGACAGCTAATCTACGAGCAGTACTTC. This sequence encodes CASSWGQLIYEQYF.

The gene calls are TRBV30 and TRBJ2-7; TRBD2 matches at 7 bases. The CDR3 covers 15 residues. Unmatched junction bases numbered 12, after V lost 0 bases and J lost 7 bases. Germline assignment: CDR1 GTSNPN and CDR2 SVGIG (reference sequence). CDR3 nucleotides: TGTGCCTGGAGTGTAGTCCGAGGCGGGAGTGATGAGCAGTACTTC. This codes for CAWSVVRGGSDEQYF.

CDR3 DNA sequence: TGTGCCAGCTCACCACGAGGAGGGGATAGCAATCAGCCCCAGCATTTT. Residues: CASSPRGGDSNQPQHF. The rearrangement uses TRBV18 and TRBJ1-5; D perhaps matches TRBD1 (5 bases). Trimming shortened V by 1 base and J by 0 bases, and 10 bases separated the two germline ends. In germline, CDR1 is KGHSH, CDR2 LQKENI. This CDR3 comprises 16 residues.

V is TRBV4-2 and J is TRBJ1-4; tentatively, D is TRBD1 (5 bases). Trimming stripped 3 bases from V and 0 bases from J, with 8 bases between. There are 15 residues in the CDR3. The germline gives CDR1 LGHNA, CDR2 YNFKEQ. The CDR3: CASSQQGSTNEKLFF. The CDR3 nucleotides are TGTGCCAGCAGCCAGCAGGGATCAACTAATGAAAAACTGTTTTTT.

This sequence joins TRBV18 and TRBJ1-1; 9 nucleotides align to TRBD1. Germline-derived CDR1 and CDR2 are KGHSH and LQKENI. After removal of 4 bases from V and 4 bases from J, the junction contained 7 bases not matched to a gene. The CDR3 extends over 15 amino acids. CDR3 in DNA: TGTGCCAGCTCACGACCGACAGGGGGGGCCACTGAAGCTTTCTTT. It codes for CASSRPTGGATEAFF. Complete variable domain (other parts from reference TRBV18 and TRBJ1-1): NAGVMQNPRHLVRRRGQEARLRCSPMKGHSHVYWYRQLPEEGLKFMVYLQKENIIDESGMPKERFSAEFPKEGPSILRIQQVVRGDSAAYFCASSRPTGGATEAFFGQGTRLTVV.

The chain links TRBV15 to TRBJ2-7; the D gene is possibly TRBD2 (5 bases). Trimming removed 0 bases from V and 7 bases from J, with 19 bases in between. This CDR3 has 16 residues. Germline assignment: CDR1 LNHNV and CDR2 YYDKDF (reference sequence). CDR3 bases: TGTGCCACCAGCAGAGATCTCGCCCTGCCCCCGGGAGAGCAGTACTTC. Amino acids: CATSRDLALPPGEQYF. Combining the CDR3 with reference TRBV15 and TRBJ2-7 gives the whole variable domain DAMVIQNPRYQVTQFGKPVTLSCSQTLNHNVMYWYQQKSSQAPKLLFHYYDKDFNNEADTPDNFQSRRPNTSFCFLDIRSPGLGDTAMYLCATSRDLALPPGEQYFGPGTRLTVT.

This chain connects TRBV4-1 to TRBJ1-3; 8 positions match TRBD1. The CDR3 contains 17 residues. Per the germline V gene, CDR1 is MGHRA and CDR2 is YSYEKL. With 0 bases clipped from V and 0 bases from J, the junction kept 4 bases outside the gene matches. The CDR3 sequence: CASSQDSQGASGNTIYF. CDR3 nucleotides: TGCGCCAGCAGCCAAGATAGTCAGGGGGCCTCTGGAAACACCATATATTTT.

The CDR3 sequence: CASSQDRRAWTSGGQVAKNIQYF. The CDR3 DNA sequence: TGTGCCAGCAGCCAAGATCGGAGAGCCTGGACTAGCGGGGGGCAAGTAGCCAAAAACATTCAGTACTTC. V is TRBV4-2 and J is TRBJ2-4; the match to TRBD2 covers 14 bases. The CDR3 is made up of 23 amino acids. J gave up 0 bases and V 0 bases, and 16 bases lay outside the gene matches. Looked up from germline, CDR1 is LGHNA and CDR2 is YNFKEQ.

The CDR3 is CASSPPSWTSGYNEQFF. CDR3 DNA sequence: TGTGCCAGCTCACCACCGAGCTGGACTAGCGGCTACAATGAGCAGTTCTTC. The V gene is TRBV18, the J gene TRBJ2-1, with TRBD2 identical over 10 bases. V lost 0 bases to trimming and J lost 3 bases; unmatched junction nucleotides: 5. Germline V lookup: CDR1 KGHSH, CDR2 LQKENI. The CDR3 is 17 residues long.

This clone appeared a few times. The chain recombines TRBV5-1 with TRBJ1-1; maybe TRBD1 (6 bases). Germline V gives CDR1 SGHRS, CDR2 YFSETQ. Deletions cut 4 bases from V and 6 bases from J, with 22 bases between. This CDR3 spans 16 amino acids. The CDR3 region has the DNA TGCGCCAGCAGCCCGGGAGGGGGGCGCGGGTTACCTGAAGCTTTCTTT. It translates to CASSPGGGRGLPEAFF. Supplemented by reference TRBV5-1 and TRBJ1-1, the full variable domain reads KAGVTQTPRYLIKTRGQQVTLSCSPISGHRSVSWYQQTPGQGLQFLFEYFSETQRNKGNFPGRFSGRQFSNSRSEMNVSTLELGDSALYLCASSPGGGRGLPEAFFGQGTRLTVV.

V and J are TRBV2 and TRBJ1-4; D not resolved. Trimming stripped 7 bases from V and 5 bases from J, with 11 bases between. Germline V gene lookup returns CDR1 SNHLY and CDR2 FYNNEI. The CDR3 covers 13 residues. The CDR3 coding sequence is TGTGCCAGCATGAGGCAGCCCAATGAAAAACTGTTTTTT. It codes for CASMRQPNEKLFF.

J is TRBJ2-5 and V is TRBV4-1; D possibly corresponds to TRBD2 (5 bases). The last part of the DNA fits TRBJ2-7 better; the J call may be wrong. Germline V gene data show CDR1 as MGHRA and CDR2 as YSYEKL. The length of the CDR3 is 15 residues. The CDR3: CASSQGVTAGHEQYF. The CDR3, as DNA: TGCGCCAGCAGCCAAGGGGTTACGGCGGGCCACGAGCAGTACTTC.

This chain links TRBV4-3 with TRBJ1-1; D uncertain. V was pared by 1 base and J by 6 bases, with 21 bases between. The CDR3 has 17 amino acids. Germline V CDR1 and CDR2: LGHNA, YSLEER. CDR3 region: CASSQGGVGGFGAEAFF. Written as DNA, the CDR3 is TGCGCCAGCAGCCAAGGGGGAGTTGGAGGGTTTGGGGCTGAAGCTTTCTTT.

The chain has TRBV27 and TRBJ2-7; D unresolved. The length of the CDR3 is 13 residues. V was pared by 3 bases and J by 0 bases, with 6 bases between. Germline values: CDR1 MNHEY, CDR2 SMNVEV (reference sequence). CDR3 nucleotide sequence: TGTGCCAGCAGTTTTTCGGTCTCCTACGAGCAGTACTTC. It yields the protein CASSFSVSYEQYF.